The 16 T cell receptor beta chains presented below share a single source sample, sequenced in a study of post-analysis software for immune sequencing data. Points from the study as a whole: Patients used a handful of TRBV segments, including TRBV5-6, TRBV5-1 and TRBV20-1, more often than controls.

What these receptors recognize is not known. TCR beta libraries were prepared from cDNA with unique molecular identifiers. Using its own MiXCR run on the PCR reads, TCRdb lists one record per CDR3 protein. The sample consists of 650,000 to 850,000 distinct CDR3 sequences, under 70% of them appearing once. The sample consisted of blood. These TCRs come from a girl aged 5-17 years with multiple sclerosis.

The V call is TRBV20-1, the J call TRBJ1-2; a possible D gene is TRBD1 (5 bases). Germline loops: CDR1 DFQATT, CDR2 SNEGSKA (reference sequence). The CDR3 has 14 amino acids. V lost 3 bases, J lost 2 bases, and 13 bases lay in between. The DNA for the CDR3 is TGCAGTGCTAGCGGGGGTCGGGGGAACTATGGCTACACCTTC. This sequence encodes CSASGGRGNYGYTF.

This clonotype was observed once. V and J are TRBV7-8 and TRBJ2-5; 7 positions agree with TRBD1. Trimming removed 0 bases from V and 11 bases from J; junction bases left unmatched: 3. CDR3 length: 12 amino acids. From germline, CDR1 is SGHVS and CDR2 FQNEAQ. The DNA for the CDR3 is TGTGCCAGCAGCTTAGCCGGACAGGTGCAGTACTTC. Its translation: CASSLAGQVQYF.

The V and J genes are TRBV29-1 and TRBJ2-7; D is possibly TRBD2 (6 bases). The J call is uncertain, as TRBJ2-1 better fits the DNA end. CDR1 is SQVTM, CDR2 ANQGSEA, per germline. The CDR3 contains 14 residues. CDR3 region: CSVDGVTAGDEQFF. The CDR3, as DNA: TGCAGCGTTGACGGTGTGACAGCGGGCGATGAGCAGTTCTTC.

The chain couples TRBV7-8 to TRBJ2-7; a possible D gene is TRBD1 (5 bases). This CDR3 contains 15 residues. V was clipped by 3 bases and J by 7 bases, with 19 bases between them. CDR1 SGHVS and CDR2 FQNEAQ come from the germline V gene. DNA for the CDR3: TGTGCCAGCAGCTTGGACACGGTTCCCATGGTGGAGCAGTACTTC. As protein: CASSLDTVPMVEQYF.

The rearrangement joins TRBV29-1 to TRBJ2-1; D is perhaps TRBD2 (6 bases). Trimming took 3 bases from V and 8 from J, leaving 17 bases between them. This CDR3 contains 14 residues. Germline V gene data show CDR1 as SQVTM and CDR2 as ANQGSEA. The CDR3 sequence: CSVDQAAPGDEQFF. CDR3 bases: TGCAGCGTTGACCAAGCGGCTCCGGGGGATGAGCAGTTCTTC.

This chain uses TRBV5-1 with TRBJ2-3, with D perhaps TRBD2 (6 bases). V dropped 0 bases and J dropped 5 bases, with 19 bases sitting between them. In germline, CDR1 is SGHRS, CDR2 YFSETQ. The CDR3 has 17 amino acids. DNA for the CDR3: TGCGCCAGCAGCTTGGCCATGACGGGAGACCCGCAAGATACGCAGTATTTT. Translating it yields CASSLAMTGDPQDTQYF.

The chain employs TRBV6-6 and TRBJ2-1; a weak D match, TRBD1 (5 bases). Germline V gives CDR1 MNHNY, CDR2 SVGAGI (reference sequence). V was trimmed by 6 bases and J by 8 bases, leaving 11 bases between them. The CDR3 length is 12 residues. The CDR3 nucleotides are TGTGCCAGCAGGGGGCTAGGCGATGAGCAGTTCTTC. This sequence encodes CASRGLGDEQFF.

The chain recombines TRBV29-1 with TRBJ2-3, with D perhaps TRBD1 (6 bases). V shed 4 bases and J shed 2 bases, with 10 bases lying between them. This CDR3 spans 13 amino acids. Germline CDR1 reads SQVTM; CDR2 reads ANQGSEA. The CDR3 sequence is CSVGGHLTDTQYF. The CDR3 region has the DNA TGCAGCGTTGGGGGACATCTCACAGATACGCAGTATTTT.

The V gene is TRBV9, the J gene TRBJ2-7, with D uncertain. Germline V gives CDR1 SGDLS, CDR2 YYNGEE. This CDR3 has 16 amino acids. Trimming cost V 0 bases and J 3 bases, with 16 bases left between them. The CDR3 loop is CASSVAGQNVSYEQYF. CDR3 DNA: TGTGCCAGCAGCGTAGCTGGGCAGAATGTCAGCTACGAGCAGTACTTC.

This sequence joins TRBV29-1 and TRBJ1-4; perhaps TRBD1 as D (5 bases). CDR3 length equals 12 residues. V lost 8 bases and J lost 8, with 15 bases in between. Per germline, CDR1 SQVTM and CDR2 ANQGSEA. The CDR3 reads CSTDGGGEKLFF. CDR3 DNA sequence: TGCAGCACGGATGGGGGAGGGGAAAAACTGTTTTTT.

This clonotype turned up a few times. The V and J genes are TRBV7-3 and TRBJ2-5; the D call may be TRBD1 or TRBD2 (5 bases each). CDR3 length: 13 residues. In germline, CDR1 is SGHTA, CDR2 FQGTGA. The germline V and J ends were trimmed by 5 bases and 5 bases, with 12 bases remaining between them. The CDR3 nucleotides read TGTGCCAGCAGCCGCTCCTGGGACGAGACCCAGTACTTC. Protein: CASSRSWDETQYF. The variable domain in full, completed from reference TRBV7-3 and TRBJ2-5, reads GAGVSQTPSNKVTEKGKYVELRCDPISGHTALYWYRQSLGQGPEFLIYFQGTGAADDSGLPNDRFFAVRPEGSVSTLKIQRTERGDSAVYLCASSRSWDETQYFGPGTRLLVL.

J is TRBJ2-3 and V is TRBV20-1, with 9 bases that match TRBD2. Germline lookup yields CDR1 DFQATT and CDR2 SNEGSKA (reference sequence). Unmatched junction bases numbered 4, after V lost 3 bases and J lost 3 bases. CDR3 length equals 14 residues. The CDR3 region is CSASWAGGTDTQYF. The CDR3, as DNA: TGCAGTGCTAGTTGGGCGGGAGGGACAGATACGCAGTATTTT.

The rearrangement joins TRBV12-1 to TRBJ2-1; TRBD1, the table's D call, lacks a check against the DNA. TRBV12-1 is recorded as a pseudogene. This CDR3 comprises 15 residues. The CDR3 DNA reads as TGTGCCAGCAGCTTTGCCGGGACAGGGGCTTGGGAGCAGTTCTTC. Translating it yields CASSFAGTGAWEQFF.

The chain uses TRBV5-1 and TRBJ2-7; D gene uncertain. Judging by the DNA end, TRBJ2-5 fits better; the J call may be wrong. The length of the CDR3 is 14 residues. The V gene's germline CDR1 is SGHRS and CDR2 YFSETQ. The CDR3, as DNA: TGCGCCAGCAGCTTGGACCTCGAGTTCGGGACCCAGTACTTC. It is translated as CASSLDLEFGTQYF.

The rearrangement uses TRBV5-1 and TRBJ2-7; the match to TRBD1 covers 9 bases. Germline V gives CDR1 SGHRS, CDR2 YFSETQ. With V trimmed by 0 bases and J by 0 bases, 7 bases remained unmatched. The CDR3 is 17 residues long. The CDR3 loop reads CASSLGQGVGRSYEQYF. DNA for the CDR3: TGCGCCAGCAGCTTGGGACAGGGGGTAGGACGCTCCTACGAGCAGTACTTC.

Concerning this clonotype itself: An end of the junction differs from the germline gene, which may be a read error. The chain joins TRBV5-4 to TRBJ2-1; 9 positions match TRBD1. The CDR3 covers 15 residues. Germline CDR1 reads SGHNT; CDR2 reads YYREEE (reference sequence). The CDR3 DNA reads TGTGCCAGCAGCCTGCCGGGACAGGGCCGCAATGGGCAGTTCTTC. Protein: CASSLPGQGRNGQFF.